This T cell receptor (beta chain) comes out of a study of cytomegalovirus exposure and HLA in healthy donors. Whole-study results and caveats: There were some V segments, including TRBV6-2 and TRBV6-3, excluded as indistinguishable. With DRB1 most and HLA-C fewest, TCR association rates differed between HLA loci in a later analysis.

The V gene end was trimmed by 4 bases and the J gene end by 2 bases; junction bases not matched to a gene: 1. The CDR3 covers 13 residues. From germline, CDR1 is LNHDA and CDR2 SQIVND (reference sequence). To note about this clone: Its antigen remains unidentified.

Vbeta (60) and Jbeta (13) primers were used in the PCR. Per the authors' pipeline: Per a later analysis, the number of unique TCR beta chains was around 80 million, of which some 9.9 million were shared. The protocol was immunoSEQ multiplex PCR, while the TCRdb copy is restricted to in-frame clones and leaves out a portion. The DNA was the basis for D and trimming; V, J and clone size are from that table. The sample lists about 180,000 clones, 75% to 85% occurring once. The sequence derives from a woman aged 30 to 39 in good health and CMV-seropositive. The source material was PBMCs. The chain is built from TRBV19 and TRBJ2-7; 8 bases fit TRBD2. The CDR3 nucleotides are TGTGCCAGTAGTACCGGGAGGGCCTACGAGCAGTACTTC. This gives the protein CASSTGRAYEQYF.